These T cell receptor beta chains were read from a single sample in a study of T-cell memory formation after mild COVID-19. In TCRdb, the 5' RACE reads were re-called with MiXCR into one record per CDR3 protein. The table has about 160,000 distinct CDR3 sequences, roughly 30% seen once. Sequences were obtained from PBMCs or a T cell subset sorted from them (not recorded which). Receptors were obtained from an adult woman who had mild COVID-19 (a few samples of this study predate the infection). Cell type and time point are not known. Each CDR3 is given with its conserved first and last residue. The order of the fields is clone size, D gene, J gene, V gene, CDR3 protein, CDR3 DNA. D genes are given only for firm matches. Expanded clones get a size class; other rows say once, few or many, or leave the size out.

once | . | TRBJ1-2 | TRBV29-1 | CSVETSYGYTF | TGCAGCGTTGAGACATCCTATGGCTACACCTTC
. | TRBD1 | TRBJ2-7 | TRBV19 | CASSATGGTPNEQYF | TGTGCCAGTAGTGCGACAGGGGGAACCCCCAACGAGCAGTACTTC
. | TRBD2 | TRBJ2-7 | TRBV7-2 | CASSQKGLAGAPTEQYF | TGTGCCAGCAGCCAAAAGGGGCTAGCGGGAGCGCCTACCGAGCAGTACTTC
. | TRBD2 | TRBJ2-1 | TRBV14 | CASSLSGTSGRHGEQFF | TGTGCCAGCAGCCTGTCCGGGACTAGCGGGAGGCACGGTGAGCAGTTCTTC
. | TRBD2 | TRBJ2-1 | TRBV7-9 | CASSWGTSGPNEQFF | TGTGCCAGCAGCTGGGGGACTAGCGGCCCCAATGAGCAGTTCTTC
few | . | TRBJ1-4 | TRBV2 | CASSENGQGPEKLFF | TGTGCCAGCAGTGAAAATGGGCAGGGCCCCGAAAAACTGTTTTTT
few | . | TRBJ2-1 | TRBV5-1 | CASSFSDSNEQFF | TGCGCCAGCAGCTTCTCAGACAGCAATGAGCAGTTCTTC
. | . | TRBJ2-7 | TRBV12-3/TRBV12-4 | CASSPSPVSYEQYF | TGTGCCAGCAGTCCTAGTCCGGTTTCCTACGAGCAGTACTTC
few | . | TRBJ2-1 | TRBV29-1 | CSARSFSYNEQFF | TGCAGCGCCCGGAGCTTCTCCTACAATGAGCAGTTCTTC
few | TRBD1 | TRBJ1-2 | TRBV10-3 | CAISPGQGADGYTF | TGTGCCATCAGCCCCGGACAGGGGGCTGATGGCTACACCTTC